The 28 T cell receptor beta chains below come from one sample, sequenced in a study of T cells in Graves' hyperthyroidism and ophthalmopathy. RNA transcripts yielded amplified TCR beta CDR3 regions. Using the HTBI primer set, a first-round RT-PCR was run on the TCR CDR3. TCRdb reanalysed the multiplex PCR reads using MiXCR and keeps one entry per CDR3 protein. The sample gives under 550,000 distinct CDR3 sequences, around 20% of which show up once; roughly 50% is in the top ten. The sequenced sample was blood. Receptors were obtained from a man between 35 and 55 years old with Graves' ophthalmopathy.

This clonotype was found many times. This chain uses TRBV30 with TRBJ1-5; tentative D call: TRBD1 (5 bases). The CDR3 runs to 13 residues. V shed 0 bases and J shed 2 bases, with 5 bases lying between them. Germline V gene lookup returns CDR1 GTSNPN and CDR2 SVGIG (reference sequence). CDR3 loop: CAWSVGGNQPQHF. CDR3 DNA: TGTGCCTGGAGTGTAGGGGGCAATCAGCCCCAGCATTTT.

The chain employs TRBV19 and TRBJ1-1; 9 nucleotides match TRBD1. In germline, CDR1 is LNHDA, CDR2 SQIVND (reference sequence). V lost 3 bases, J lost 5 bases, and 7 bases stayed unmatched. The CDR3 is made up of 15 amino acids. The CDR3 sequence is CASSMGQGGLTEAFF. The CDR3 region has the DNA TGTGCCAGTAGTATGGGACAGGGTGGGTTGACTGAAGCTTTCTTT. The full variable domain, in which reference TRBV19 and TRBJ1-1 provide the parts outside the CDR3, is DGGITQSPKYLFRKEGQNVTLSCEQNLNHDAMYWYRQDPGQGLRLIYYSQIVNDFQKGDIAEGYSVSREKKESFPLTVTSAQKNPTAFYLCASSMGQGGLTEAFFGQGTRLTVV.

In its sample, this clonotype was seen a few times. The chain has TRBV10-3 and TRBJ2-7; D call uncertain. The CDR3 loop spans 12 amino acids. From germline, CDR1 is ENHRY and CDR2 SYGVKD. Deletions cut 3 bases from V and 4 bases from J, with 7 bases between. In DNA, the CDR3 is TGTGCCATCAGTGACTCTCGGTACGAGCAGTACTTC. Residues: CAISDSRYEQYF.

The table lists this clonotype with a few counts. This chain links TRBV7-2 with TRBJ2-7; weak D call: TRBD2 (7 bases). This CDR3 region has 15 residues. Trimming took off 1 base at V and 6 bases at J, with 16 bases between the two ends. Germline V CDR1 and CDR2: SGHTA, FQGNSA. The CDR3 loop is CASSLGGGGRGEQYF. The CDR3 nucleotides read TGTGCCAGCAGCTTAGGGGGAGGGGGACGCGGCGAGCAGTACTTC.

The V gene is TRBV11-2, the J gene TRBJ2-7; either TRBD1 or TRBD2 may fit D (7 bases each). The CDR3 is made up of 15 amino acids. V was shortened by 6 bases and J by 3 bases, with 18 bases between the two germline ends. Germline CDR1 SGHAT, CDR2 FQNNGV. CDR3 in DNA: TGTGCCAGCAGACAGGGGACTAACTTTCTCTACGAGCAGTACTTC. This translates into CASRQGTNFLYEQYF.

The V gene is TRBV19, the J gene TRBJ2-5; 11 bases agree with TRBD2. V lost 5 bases, J lost 0 bases, and 14 bases stayed unmatched. The CDR3 length is 19 residues. Germline loops: CDR1 LNHDA, CDR2 SQIVND (reference sequence). The CDR3 region is CASSSLLAGVAQYQETQYF. The CDR3 DNA follows: TGTGCCAGTAGTTCTCTACTAGCGGGAGTGGCGCAGTACCAAGAGACCCAGTACTTC.

This clonotype was recorded once. The CDR3 nucleotides read TGTGCCAGCAGTGACCGGGACAGGGGGCGCCCTGGGGCCAACGTCCTGACTTTC. It is translated as CASSDRDRGRPGANVLTF. The gene calls are TRBV6-2 or TRBV6-3 and TRBJ2-6; 12 bases match TRBD1. From germline, CDR1 is MNHEY and CDR2 SVGEGT. J gave up 2 bases and V 5 bases, and 7 bases lay outside the gene matches. This CDR3 is built from 18 residues.

V gene TRBV6-1 combines with J gene TRBJ1-3; 7 positions match TRBD1. The junction had 6 bases not matched to a gene; V was cut back by 6 bases and J by 4 bases. Germline CDR1 MNHNS, CDR2 SASEGT. CDR3 length: 14 residues. CDR3 coding DNA: TGTGCCAGCAGAGGACAGGCTCGAGGAAACACCATATATTTT. Its protein is CASRGQARGNTIYF.

This clonotype was seen only a few times. J is TRBJ2-1 and V is TRBV29-1, with 7 nucleotides matching TRBD2. Germline V gene data show CDR1 as SQVTM and CDR2 as ANQGSEA. The CDR3 spans 18 residues. V dropped 3 bases and J dropped 3; count of bases not matched to a gene: 17. The CDR3 DNA is TGCAGCGTTGACGCCCCCGTTAGAAGCGGGGTAATCTACAATGAGCAGTTCTTC. Translating gives CSVDAPVRSGVIYNEQFF.

The rearrangement uses TRBV7-3 and TRBJ2-1; possibly TRBD1 or TRBD2 for D (5 bases each). From germline, CDR1 is SGHTA and CDR2 FQGTGA. The V end lost 5 bases, the J end lost 12 bases, and 17 bases lay between the germline ends. CDR3 length: 13 amino acids. In DNA, the CDR3 is TGTGCCAGCAGCCCCGGGACGGAATCCTGGCAGTTCTTC. Its protein is CASSPGTESWQFF.

CDR3 sequence: CASSSIQGTGANVLTF. The CDR3 bases are TGTGCCAGCAGTTCAATCCAGGGGACTGGGGCCAACGTCCTGACTTTC. The gene calls are TRBV27 and TRBJ2-6; a weak D match, TRBD1 (6 bases). Deletions cut 4 bases from V and 2 bases from J, with 12 bases between. Germline loops: CDR1 MNHEY, CDR2 SMNVEV (reference sequence). The CDR3 loop spans 16 amino acids.

This clonotype was seen ten or more times. The chain has TRBV3-1 and TRBJ1-1; D is unclear. Germline lookup yields CDR1 LGHDT and CDR2 YNNKEL (reference sequence). CDR3 length equals 13 residues. V dropped 1 base and J dropped 1 base, with 4 bases sitting between them. The CDR3 reads CASSQASNTEAFF. CDR3 nucleotides: TGTGCCAGCAGCCAAGCCTCGAACACTGAAGCTTTCTTT.

The chain couples TRBV6-5 to TRBJ2-1; 14 bases fit TRBD2. After removal of 5 bases from V and 3 bases from J, the junction contained 15 bases not matched to a gene. The V gene's germline CDR1 is MNHEY and CDR2 SVGAGI. The length of the CDR3 is 20 residues. The CDR3 spells CASSTTPTSGGAPSYNEQFF. CDR3 bases: TGTGCCAGCAGTACTACTCCGACTAGCGGGGGGGCCCCTAGCTACAATGAGCAGTTCTTC.

Details on this clonotype: A much larger clone lies one base from this, so it may be a read error. The chain has TRBV11-2 and TRBJ2-5; a possible D gene is TRBD2 (7 bases). The CDR3 runs to 14 residues. The V gene's germline CDR1 is SGHAT and CDR2 FQNNGV. The CDR3 nucleotides are TGTGCCAGCTCGCAAGGGGGGGCCGGGGAGACCCGGTACTTC. Encoded protein: CASSQGGAGETRYF.

The chain combines TRBV18 with TRBJ1-1; D gene ambiguous. CDR1 is KGHSH and CDR2 is LQKENI in the germline V gene. This CDR3 has 15 amino acids. The germline V and J ends were trimmed by 3 bases and 1 base, with 12 bases remaining between them. For the CDR3, the DNA is TGTGCCAGCTCACCCACCCCTACGGAGAACACTGAAGCTTTCTTT. Its translation: CASSPTPTENTEAFF.

This clonotype has a handful of counts. The chain links TRBV24-1 to TRBJ1-1; D is ambiguous. Between the trimmed V and J ends, which lost 5 bases and 11 bases, there was a span of 26 bases. The CDR3 extends over 16 amino acids. Germline V CDR1 and CDR2: KGHDR, SFDVKD. CDR3 amino acids: CATSGSDSTEFLGAFF. The CDR3 DNA is TGTGCCACCAGTGGCAGTGACTCGACCGAATTCCTGGGCGCTTTCTTT.

The J gene is TRBJ1-6, the V gene TRBV5-1; 9 nucleotides line up with TRBD1. The CDR3 contains 15 residues. Germline CDR1 and CDR2: SGHRS and YFSETQ. After removal of 6 bases from V and 7 bases from J, the junction contained 8 bases not matched to a gene. As DNA, the CDR3 is TGCGCCAGCACCATAGGGACAGGGATGAATTCACCCCTCCACTTT. This gives the protein CASTIGTGMNSPLHF.

The rearrangement joins TRBV6-2 or TRBV6-3 to TRBJ2-1; 11 bases agree with TRBD2. Per germline, CDR1 MNHEY and CDR2 SVGEGT. CDR3 length equals 15 residues. V shed 5 bases and J 6 bases; nucleotides not matched to a gene: 6. CDR3 region: CASSRTSGSPNEQFF. The DNA for the CDR3 is TGTGCCAGCAGTCGGACTAGCGGGTCCCCCAATGAGCAGTTCTTC.

This rearrangement joins TRBV4-1 to TRBJ2-3, with 11 nucleotides matching TRBD2. Germline trimming cut 0 bases from V and 2 bases from J; bases unmatched to any gene: 7. This CDR3 region has 18 residues. In germline, CDR1 is MGHRA, CDR2 YSYEKL. DNA for the CDR3: TGCGCCAGCAGCCAAGATTCTAGCGGGAGGCCCTACACAGATACGCAGTATTTT. It yields the protein CASSQDSSGRPYTDTQYF.

V is TRBV4-3 and J is TRBJ2-7; 10 bases line up with TRBD2. Germline CDR1 LGHNA, CDR2 YSLEER. The CDR3 extends over 13 amino acids. The V segment lost 0 bases and the J segment 7 bases; nucleotides outside the gene matches: 0. The CDR3: CASSQELAGEQYF. CDR3 bases: TGCGCCAGCAGCCAAGAACTAGCGGGAGAGCAGTACTTC.

This clonotype showed up just a few times. The rearrangement links TRBV6-5 to TRBJ2-7, with 7 bases matching TRBD1. The length of the CDR3 is 17 residues. V gave up 0 bases and J gave up 0 bases; unmatched junction bases: 8. The V gene's germline CDR1 is MNHEY and CDR2 SVGAGI. DNA of the CDR3: TGTGCCAGCAGTTACTCGCCGGGACAGTCGAGCTCCTACGAGCAGTACTTC. This gives the protein CASSYSPGQSSSYEQYF.

This chain uses TRBV11-2 with TRBJ1-2, with D perhaps matching TRBD1 (5 bases). This CDR3 spans 15 amino acids. CDR1 is SGHAT and CDR2 is FQNNGV in the germline V gene. V was trimmed by 5 bases and J by 4 bases, leaving 17 bases between them. Here the CDR3 reads CASSLGMGPAYGYTF. For the CDR3, the DNA is TGTGCCAGCAGCCTTGGAATGGGGCCGGCCTATGGCTACACCTTC.

This clonotype was seen repeatedly, ten times or more. The CDR3 is CASSPLSGGAEDTQYF. CDR3 in DNA: TGTGCCAGCAGTCCCCTTAGCGGGGGGGCCGAAGATACGCAGTATTTT. The J gene is TRBJ2-3, the V gene TRBV12-3 or TRBV12-4, with 11 bases matching TRBD2. There are 16 residues in the CDR3. V gave up 5 bases and J gave up 5 bases; unmatched junction bases: 9.

This clonotype was seen only a few times. The chain recombines TRBV5-1 with TRBJ2-5; D is perhaps TRBD2 (6 bases). Trimming removed 4 bases at V and 4 bases at J, with 20 bases between. Germline loops: CDR1 SGHRS, CDR2 YFSETQ. The CDR3 runs to 16 residues. The chain's CDR3 is CASSAGSSSARETQYF. The DNA of the CDR3 is TGCGCCAGCAGCGCGGGATCCTCATCGGCTCGAGAGACCCAGTACTTC.

This clonotype was recorded at least ten times. The chain uses TRBV11-2 and TRBJ2-1; a possible D gene is TRBD2 (6 bases). The CDR3 loop spans 15 amino acids. With 6 bases removed from V and 0 bases from J, the gap between germline ends came to 12 bases. Per the germline V gene, CDR1 is SGHAT and CDR2 is FQNNGV. The CDR3 nucleotides are TGTGCCAGCAGACCCCGGGGGAGCTCCTACAATGAGCAGTTCTTC. This codes for CASRPRGSSYNEQFF. Complete variable domain (other parts from reference TRBV11-2 and TRBJ2-1): EAGVAQSPRYKIIEKRQSVAFWCNPISGHATLYWYQQILGQGPKLLIQFQNNGVVDDSQLPKDRFSAERLKGVDSTLKIQPAKLEDSAVYLCASRPRGSSYNEQFFGPGTRLTVL.

This clonotype was picked up many times. The CDR3 loop reads CASSLTPNAASTEAFF. CDR3 bases: TGTGCCAGCAGCTTAACCCCAAACGCGGCAAGCACTGAAGCTTTCTTT. This chain joins TRBV11-2 and TRBJ1-1; the D is unclear. V was trimmed by 2 bases and J by 4 bases, leaving 17 bases between them. Germline CDR1 and CDR2: SGHAT and FQNNGV. The CDR3 contains 16 residues.

This clonotype was seen a few times. The rearrangement uses TRBV7-9 and TRBJ1-1, with 8 positions matching TRBD1. Germline V gives CDR1 SEHNR, CDR2 FQNEAQ (reference sequence). Trimming cost V 6 bases and J 4 bases; bases outside gene matches: 4. The length of the CDR3 is 13 residues. The CDR3 region is CASRPRGLTEAFF. The CDR3 bases are TGTGCCAGCAGACCCAGGGGGCTCACTGAAGCTTTCTTT.

This chain joins TRBV14 and TRBJ1-2, with D uncertain. The CDR3 loop spans 14 amino acids. Per germline, CDR1 SGHDN and CDR2 FVKESK. V was pared by 1 base and J by 0 bases, with 6 bases between. CDR3 nucleotides: TGTGCCAGCAGCCAAGGAGGGCCTAACTATGGCTACACCTTC. Protein product: CASSQGGPNYGYTF.